These 11 T cell receptor beta chains originate from one sample sequenced in a study of cytomegalovirus exposure and HLA in healthy donors (dated 2017 in TCRdb). The library was built by means of the immunoSEQ multiplex PCR assay. The multiplex PCR relied on a mix of 60 forward primers for TCR Vbeta segments and 13 reverse primers for TCR Jbeta segments. TCRdb limited this immuneACCESS table to in-frame rearrangements with V and J called. A share of clones is missing; checked studies link under half to unresolved V genes, and the rest is unexplained. The sample table holds some 150,000 clones, of which 60% to 85% were seen once. The biggest ten clones account for around 3.5% of the sample. The sequenced material came from PBMCs. These receptors all come from a man aged 30 to 45 in good health and CMV-seropositive.

This chain uses TRBV19 with TRBJ1-4, with 8 bases that match TRBD1. The trim removed 5 bases at V and 7 bases at J, leaving 9 bases unmatched. The V gene's germline CDR1 is LNHDA and CDR2 SQIVND (reference sequence). The CDR3 runs to 15 residues. The CDR3 spells CASSPWTGSGEKLFF. DNA for the CDR3: TGTGCCAGTAGTCCCTGGACAGGGAGTGGTGAAAAACTGTTTTTT. Full variable domain (missing parts from reference TRBV19 and TRBJ1-4): DGGITQSPKYLFRKEGQNVTLSCEQNLNHDAMYWYRQDPGQGLRLIYYSQIVNDFQKGDIAEGYSVSREKKESFPLTVTSAQKNPTAFYLCASSPWTGSGEKLFFGSGTQLSVL.

The chain is built from TRBV7-7 and TRBJ2-7, with 7 nucleotides matching TRBD1. The V gene's germline CDR1 is SSHAT and CDR2 FNYEAQ (reference sequence). Trimming cost V 6 bases and J 2 bases; bases outside gene matches: 7. The CDR3 extends over 14 amino acids. The CDR3 bases are TGTGCCAGCAGTCCCGGGACAGACCCCTACGAGCAGTACTTC. The encoded protein is CASSPGTDPYEQYF.

This sequence joins TRBV6-5 and TRBJ2-3, with D possibly being TRBD2 (6 bases). Germline values: CDR1 MNHEY, CDR2 SVGAGI. There are 16 residues in the CDR3. V shed 0 bases and J shed 2 bases, with 12 bases lying between them. The CDR3 sequence is CASSYSAGRFTDTQYF. The CDR3 nucleotides are TGTGCCAGCAGTTACTCGGCAGGGAGGTTCACAGATACGCAGTATTTT.

Here the CDR3 DNA reads TGTGCCAGCAGTTTAGGGGGGGCCGGTGAAAAACTGTTTTTT. This encodes CASSLGGAGEKLFF. This chain links TRBV27 with TRBJ1-4, with a tentative D call TRBD1 (6 bases). Germline CDR1 reads MNHEY; CDR2 reads SMNVEV (reference sequence). V lost 2 bases and J lost 7, with 11 bases in between. The CDR3 extends over 14 amino acids. The entire variable domain, with the rest obtained from reference TRBV27 and TRBJ1-4, is as follows: EAQVTQNPRYLITVTGKKLTVTCSQNMNHEYMSWYRQDPGLGLRQIYYSMNVEVTDKGDVPEGYKVSRKEKRNFPLILESPSPNQTSLYFCASSLGGAGEKLFFGSGTQLSVL.

As regards this clone: Relative to the germline gene, one junction end is altered; a read error may explain this. The chain carries TRBV7-9 and TRBJ1-3; 7 nucleotides line up with TRBD1. The CDR3 is 14 residues long. Germline V gives CDR1 SEHNR, CDR2 FQNEAQ (reference sequence). The CDR3 is CTSSFTGDGNTIYF. The CDR3 coding sequence is TGTACCAGCAGCTTTACAGGGGACGGAAACACCATATATTTT.

V and J are TRBV11-2 and TRBJ1-6; 9 bases are a match to TRBD1. The CDR3 spans 15 residues. V gave up 5 bases and J gave up 7 bases; unmatched junction bases: 6. The germline gives CDR1 SGHAT, CDR2 FQNNGV. CDR3 protein: CASSLLDRGNSPLHF. CDR3 nucleotides: TGTGCCAGCAGCCTCCTGGACAGGGGCAATTCACCCCTCCACTTT.

This clone has only a few counts. The CDR3 reads CASRNRRQGSYEQYF. For the CDR3, the DNA is TGTGCCAGCAGGAACCGGAGACAGGGGTCCTACGAGCAGTACTTC. The rearrangement joins TRBV2 to TRBJ2-7; 8 positions match TRBD1. The CDR3 covers 15 residues. V lost 6 bases, J lost 1 base, and 8 bases stayed unmatched. Per the germline V gene, CDR1 is SNHLY and CDR2 is FYNNEI.

This clone was observed a few times. The V call is TRBV30, the J call TRBJ1-3; TRBD1 agrees at 9 bases. Looked up from germline, CDR1 is GTSNPN and CDR2 is SVGIG (reference sequence). After removal of 7 bases from V and 0 bases from J, the junction contained 4 bases not matched to a gene. The length of the CDR3 is 14 residues. CDR3 region: CAFWDRDSGNTIYF. The CDR3 bases are TGTGCCTTCTGGGACAGGGACTCTGGAAACACCATATATTTT.

This chain uses TRBV4-1 with TRBJ1-1; D is perhaps TRBD1 (5 bases). The CDR3 is made up of 12 amino acids. V lost 3 bases and J lost 8, with 10 bases in between. From germline, CDR1 is MGHRA and CDR2 YSYEKL. This CDR3 reads CASSHGHHEAFF. The CDR3 DNA follows: TGCGCCAGCAGCCATGGACATCACGAAGCTTTCTTT.

The rearrangement uses TRBV9 and TRBJ2-1; a possible D gene is TRBD2 (6 bases). Per the germline V gene, CDR1 is SGDLS and CDR2 is YYNGEE. The CDR3 length is 16 residues. Trimming took off 4 bases at V and 0 bases at J, with 14 bases between the two ends. This CDR3 reads CASSNPGVNSYNEQFF. The CDR3 nucleotides read TGTGCCAGCAGCAACCCGGGGGTCAACTCCTACAATGAGCAGTTCTTC.

The chain is built from TRBV27 and TRBJ2-1, with TRBD2 identical over 9 bases. The CDR3 contains 16 residues. With 5 bases clipped from V and 6 bases from J, the junction kept 11 bases outside the gene matches. CDR1 and CDR2 (germline): MNHEY, SMNVEV (reference sequence). The CDR3 here is CASSGAGGAIGNEQFF. DNA of the CDR3: TGTGCCAGCAGTGGGGCGGGGGGGGCCATCGGCAATGAGCAGTTCTTC.